This T cell receptor (beta chain) is drawn from a study of T cells in tuberculosis. The germline CDR1 and CDR2 sequences are SEHNR and FQNEAQ (reference sequence). The CDR3 has 16 amino acids. The ends lost 5 bases at V and 1 base at J; junction bases unmatched: 11. Sequencing used immunoSEQ multiplex PCR; TCRdb keeps in-frame clones, though not all of them. The sample records under 40,000 clones, just over 90% being singletons. Each donor contributed around 100,000 T cells on average, unsorted. The sample taken for sequencing was PBMCs. This TCR was recovered from a donor aged 10-29 years with latent tuberculosis or without tuberculosis infection. The chain is built from TRBV7-9 and TRBJ2-7, with 7 bases matching TRBD1. The CDR3 protein is CASSDPDRLKSYEQYF. The DNA for the CDR3 is TGTGCCAGCAGCGACCCGGACAGGCTAAAATCCTACGAGCAGTACTTC.